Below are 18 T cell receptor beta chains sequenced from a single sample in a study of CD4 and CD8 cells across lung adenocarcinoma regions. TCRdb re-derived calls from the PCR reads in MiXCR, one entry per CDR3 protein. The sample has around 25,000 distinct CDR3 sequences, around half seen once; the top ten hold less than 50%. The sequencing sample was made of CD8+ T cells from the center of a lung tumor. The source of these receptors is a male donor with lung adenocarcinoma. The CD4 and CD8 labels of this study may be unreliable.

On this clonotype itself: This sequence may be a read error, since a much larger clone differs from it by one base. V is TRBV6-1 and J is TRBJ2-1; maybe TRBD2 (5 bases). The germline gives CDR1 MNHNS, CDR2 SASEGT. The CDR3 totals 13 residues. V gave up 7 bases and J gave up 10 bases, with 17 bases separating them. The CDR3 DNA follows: TGTGCCAGCACCGGGATTAGGACGAACGAGCAGTTCTTC. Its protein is CASTGIRTNEQFF.

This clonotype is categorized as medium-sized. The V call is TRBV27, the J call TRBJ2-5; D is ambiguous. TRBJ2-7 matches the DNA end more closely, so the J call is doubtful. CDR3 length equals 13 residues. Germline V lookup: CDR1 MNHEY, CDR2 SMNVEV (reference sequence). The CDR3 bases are TGTGCCAGCAGACCCCGAGAAGCAGGCGAGCAGTACTTC. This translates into CASRPREAGEQYF.

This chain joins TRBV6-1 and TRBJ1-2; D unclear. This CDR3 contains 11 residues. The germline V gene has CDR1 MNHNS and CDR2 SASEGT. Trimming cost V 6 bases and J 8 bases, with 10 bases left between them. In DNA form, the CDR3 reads TGTGCCAGCAGCATATATCGGGGCTACACCTTC. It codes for CASSIYRGYTF.

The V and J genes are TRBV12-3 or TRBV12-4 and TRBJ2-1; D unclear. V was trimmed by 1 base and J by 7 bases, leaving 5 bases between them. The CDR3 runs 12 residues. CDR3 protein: CASSLGGNEQFF. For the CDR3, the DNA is TGTGCCAGCAGTTTAGGAGGAAATGAGCAGTTCTTC.

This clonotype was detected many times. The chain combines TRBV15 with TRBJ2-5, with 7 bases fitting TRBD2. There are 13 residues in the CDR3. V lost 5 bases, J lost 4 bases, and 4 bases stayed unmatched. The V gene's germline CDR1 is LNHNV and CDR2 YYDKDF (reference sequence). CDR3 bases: TGTGCCACCAGCGGGATAGCGGGAGAGACCCAGTACTTC. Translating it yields CATSGIAGETQYF.

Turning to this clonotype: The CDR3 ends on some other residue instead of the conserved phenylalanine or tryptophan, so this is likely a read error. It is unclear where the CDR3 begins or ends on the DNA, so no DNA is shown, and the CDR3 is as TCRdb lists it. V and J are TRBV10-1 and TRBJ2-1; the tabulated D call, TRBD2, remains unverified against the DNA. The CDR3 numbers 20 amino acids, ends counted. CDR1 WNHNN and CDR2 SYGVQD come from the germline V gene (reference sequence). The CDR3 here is CASSDVWTSGMFTQQESSSP.

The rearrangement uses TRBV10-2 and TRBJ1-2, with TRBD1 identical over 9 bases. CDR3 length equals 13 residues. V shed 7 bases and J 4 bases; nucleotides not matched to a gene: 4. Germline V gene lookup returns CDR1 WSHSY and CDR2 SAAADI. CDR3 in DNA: TGCGCCAGCAAGATGACAGGGGGCTATGGCTACACCTTC. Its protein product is CASKMTGGYGYTF.

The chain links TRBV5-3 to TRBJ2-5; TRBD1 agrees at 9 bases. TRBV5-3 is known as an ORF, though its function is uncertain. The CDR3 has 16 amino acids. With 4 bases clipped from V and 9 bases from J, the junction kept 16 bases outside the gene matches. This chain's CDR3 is CARSPPGTGILEAQYF. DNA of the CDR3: TGTGCCAGAAGCCCACCCGGGACAGGGATCTTGGAGGCCCAGTACTTC.

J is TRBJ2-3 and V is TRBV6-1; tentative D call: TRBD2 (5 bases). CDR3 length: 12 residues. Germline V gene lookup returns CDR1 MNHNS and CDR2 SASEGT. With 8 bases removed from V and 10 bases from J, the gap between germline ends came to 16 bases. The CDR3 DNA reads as TGTGCCAGCGTAGGGAGCGTTGAGGCGCAGTATTTT. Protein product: CASVGSVEAQYF.

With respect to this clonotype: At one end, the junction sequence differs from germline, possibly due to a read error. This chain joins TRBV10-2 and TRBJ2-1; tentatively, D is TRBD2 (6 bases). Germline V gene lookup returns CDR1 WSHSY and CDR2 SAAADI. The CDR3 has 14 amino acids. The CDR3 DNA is TGCGCGGGCAGGCGGGGACCCGAAAGAGATACCCAGTATTTC. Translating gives CAGRRGPERDTQYF.

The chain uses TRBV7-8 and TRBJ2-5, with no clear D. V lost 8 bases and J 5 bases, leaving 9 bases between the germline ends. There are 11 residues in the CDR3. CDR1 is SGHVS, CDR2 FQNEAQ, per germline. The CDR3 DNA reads TGTGCCAGCGGACGCCAGGAGACCCAGTACTTC. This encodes CASGRQETQYF. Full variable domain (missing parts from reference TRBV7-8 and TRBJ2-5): GAGVSQSPRYKVAKRGQDVALRCDPISGHVSLFWYQQALGQGPEFLTYFQNEAQLDKSGLPSDRFFAERPEGSVSTLKIQRTQQEDSAVYLCASGRQETQYFGPGTRLLVL.

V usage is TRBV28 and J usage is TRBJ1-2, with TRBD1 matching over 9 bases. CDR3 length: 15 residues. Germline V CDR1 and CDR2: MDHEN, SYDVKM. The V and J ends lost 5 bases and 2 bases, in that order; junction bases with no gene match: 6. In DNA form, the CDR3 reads TGTGCCAGCAGTCCCGAGGGACAGGGAAACTATGGCTACACCTTC. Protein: CASSPEGQGNYGYTF.

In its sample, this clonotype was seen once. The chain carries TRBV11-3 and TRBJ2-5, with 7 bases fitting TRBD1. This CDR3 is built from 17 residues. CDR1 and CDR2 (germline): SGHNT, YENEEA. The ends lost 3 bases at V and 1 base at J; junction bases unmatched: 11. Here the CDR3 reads CASSLGRQGPSQETQYF. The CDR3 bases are TGTGCCAGCAGCTTGGGAAGACAGGGCCCGAGCCAAGAGACCCAGTACTTC. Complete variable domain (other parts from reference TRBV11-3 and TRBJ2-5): EAGVVQSPRYKIIEKKQPVAFWCNPISGHNTLYWYLQNLGQGPELLIRYENEEAVDDSQLPKDRFSAERLKGVDSTLKIQPAELGDSAVYLCASSLGRQGPSQETQYFGPGTRLLVL.

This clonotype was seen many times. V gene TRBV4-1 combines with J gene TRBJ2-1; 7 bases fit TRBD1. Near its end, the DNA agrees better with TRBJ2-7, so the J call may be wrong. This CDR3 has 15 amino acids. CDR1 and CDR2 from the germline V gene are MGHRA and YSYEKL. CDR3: CASSQLGDRTYEQYF. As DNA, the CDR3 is TGCGCCAGCAGCCAACTAGGGGACAGAACCTACGAGCAGTACTTC.

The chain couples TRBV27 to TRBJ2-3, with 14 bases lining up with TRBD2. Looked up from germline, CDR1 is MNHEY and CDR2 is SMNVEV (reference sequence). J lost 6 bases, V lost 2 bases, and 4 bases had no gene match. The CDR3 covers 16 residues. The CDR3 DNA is TGTGCCAGCAGTTTAAGGACTAGCGGGAGGAGGGATACGCAGTATTTT. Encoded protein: CASSLRTSGRRDTQYF.

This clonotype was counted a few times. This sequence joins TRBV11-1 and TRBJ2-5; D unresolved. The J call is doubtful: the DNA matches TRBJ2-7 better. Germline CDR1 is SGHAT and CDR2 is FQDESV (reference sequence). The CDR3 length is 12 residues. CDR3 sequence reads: CASSLVVDEQYF. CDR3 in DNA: TGTGCCAGCAGCTTAGTTGTCGACGAGCAGTACTTC.

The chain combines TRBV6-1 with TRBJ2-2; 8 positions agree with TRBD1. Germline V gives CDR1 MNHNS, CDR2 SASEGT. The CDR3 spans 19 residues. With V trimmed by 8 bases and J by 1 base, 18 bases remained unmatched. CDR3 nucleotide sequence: TGTGCCAGCGGAAATAGGGCCATTTTAGGGACAGGGAACACCGGGGAGCTGTTTTTT. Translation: CASGNRAILGTGNTGELFF.

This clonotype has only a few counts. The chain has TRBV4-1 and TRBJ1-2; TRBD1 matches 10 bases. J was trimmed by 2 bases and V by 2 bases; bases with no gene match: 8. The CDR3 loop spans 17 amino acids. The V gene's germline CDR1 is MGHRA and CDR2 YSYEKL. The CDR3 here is CASSQLSPGQGNYGYTF. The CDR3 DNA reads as TGCGCCAGCAGCCAATTATCACCGGGACAGGGGAACTATGGCTACACCTTC.